The 14 T cell receptor beta chains below were found in one sample sequenced in a study of blood T cell repertoires in COVID-19. Here immunoSEQ multiplex PCR was the method, and the copy in TCRdb shows in-frame clones only, minus some. Of approximately 200,000 clones listed, around nine tenths are singletons. The sequenced material came from PBMCs or T cells enriched from blood (not recorded which). The source of these receptors is a woman under 40 who had been exposed to COVID-19.

V gene TRBV5-5 combines with J gene TRBJ1-1; perhaps TRBD1 as D (5 bases). Germline V gene sequence: CDR1 SGHKS, CDR2 YYEKEE (reference sequence). V lost 0 bases and J lost 1, with 10 bases in between. This CDR3 spans 15 amino acids. CDR3 residues: CASSLALTGNTEAFF. Written as DNA, the CDR3 is TGTGCCAGCAGCTTGGCCTTAACAGGGAACACTGAAGCTTTCTTT.

This chain joins TRBV7-3 and TRBJ2-3, with 9 bases aligning to TRBD2. CDR1 SGHTA and CDR2 FQGTGA come from the germline V gene. With V trimmed by 0 bases and J by 2 bases, 6 bases remained unmatched. The CDR3 covers 17 residues. Written as DNA, the CDR3 is TGTGCCAGCAGCTTAACAGCCCAGCGGGGGGTCACAGATACGCAGTATTTT. Protein sequence: CASSLTAQRGVTDTQYF.

The rearrangement uses TRBV30 and TRBJ2-1; 13 bases match TRBD2. This CDR3 is 17 amino acids long. The germline gives CDR1 GTSNPN, CDR2 SVGIG (reference sequence). The ends lost 0 bases at V and 5 bases at J; junction bases unmatched: 7. CDR3 DNA sequence: TGTGCCTGGAGTGTACTAAGGACTAGCGGGGGCCACAATGAGCAGTTCTTC. Translating gives CAWSVLRTSGGHNEQFF.

This clone is a singleton in its sample. The chain combines TRBV6-2 or TRBV6-3 with TRBJ2-1, with TRBD2 matching 9 bases. The V gene end was trimmed by 0 bases and the J gene end by 0 bases; junction bases not matched to a gene: 6. This CDR3 is built from 18 residues. Germline values: CDR1 MNHEY, CDR2 SVGEGT. CDR3 amino acids: CASSYSSSGAASYNEQFF. CDR3 in DNA: TGTGCCAGCAGTTACTCGTCTAGCGGGGCGGCCTCCTACAATGAGCAGTTCTTC.

The chain combines TRBV4-2 with TRBJ2-1; 8 bases are a match to TRBD2. Germline-derived CDR1 and CDR2 are LGHNA and YNFKEQ. The CDR3 loop spans 20 amino acids. Unmatched junction bases numbered 15, after V lost 1 base and J lost 1 base. The CDR3 spells CASSQVLGTRQVRSYNEQFF. CDR3 coding DNA: TGTGCCAGCAGCCAAGTACTCGGGACTAGACAGGTTAGGTCCTACAATGAGCAGTTCTTC.

The chain joins TRBV7-8 to TRBJ1-1; the D is unclear. The CDR3 has 13 amino acids. The germline V gene has CDR1 SGHVS and CDR2 FQNEAQ. V dropped 5 bases and J dropped 3 bases, with 10 bases sitting between them. CDR3 DNA sequence: TGTGCCAGCAGCCCGGGGTTGTACACTGAAGCTTTCTTT. Its translation is CASSPGLYTEAFF.

The V and J genes are TRBV12-3 or TRBV12-4 and TRBJ1-2, with a tentative D call TRBD1 (5 bases). The V end lost 3 bases, the J end lost 5 bases, and 10 bases lay between the germline ends. CDR3 length equals 13 residues. Here the CDR3 DNA reads TGTGCCAGCAGTTTTCAGGGTAATTATGGCTACACCTTC. Translated: CASSFQGNYGYTF.

V is TRBV6-5 and J is TRBJ1-1, with 9 bases matching TRBD1. The germline gives CDR1 MNHEY, CDR2 SVGAGI. CDR3 length equals 15 residues. The V gene end was trimmed by 8 bases and the J gene end by 1 base; junction bases not matched to a gene: 8. CDR3 amino acids: CASARPGQGNTEAFF. The CDR3 DNA follows: TGTGCCAGCGCGCGCCCGGGACAGGGGAACACTGAAGCTTTCTTT.

V and J are TRBV5-1 and TRBJ1-3; possible D gene TRBD1, 5 bases. The germline gives CDR1 SGHRS, CDR2 YFSETQ. The CDR3 has 13 amino acids. V lost 8 bases and J 4 bases, leaving 13 bases between the germline ends. The CDR3 here is CASSRDYGNTIYF. For the CDR3, the DNA is TGCGCCAGTTCACGGGACTACGGAAACACCATATATTTT. Based on the CDR3 plus reference TRBV5-1 and TRBJ1-3, the full variable domain is KAGVTQTPRYLIKTRGQQVTLSCSPISGHRSVSWYQQTPGQGLQFLFEYFSETQRNKGNFPGRFSGRQFSNSRSEMNVSTLELGDSALYLCASSRDYGNTIYFGEGSWLTVV.

This sequence joins TRBV15 and TRBJ1-5; no reliable D call. The V end lost 0 bases, the J end lost 8 bases, and 14 bases lay between the germline ends. The CDR3 is made up of 15 amino acids. Germline V gives CDR1 LNHNV, CDR2 YYDKDF (reference sequence). Here the CDR3 DNA reads TGTGCCACCAGCAGAGATCCGGCAGGCCCAGAGCCCCAGCATTTT. Its protein product is CATSRDPAGPEPQHF.

In this sample, this clone turned up once. V usage is TRBV7-6 and J usage is TRBJ2-5; 7 bases are a match to TRBD1. With V trimmed by 5 bases and J by 2 bases, 8 bases remained unmatched. The CDR3 has 15 residues. Germline V gene data show CDR1 as SGHVS and CDR2 as FNYEAQ. The CDR3 spells CASSPHGTVQETQYF. Written as DNA, the CDR3 is TGTGCCAGCAGCCCCCACGGGACAGTACAAGAGACCCAGTACTTC.

The J gene is TRBJ2-7, the V gene TRBV7-9; possible D gene TRBD1, 6 bases. Trimming left V 5 bases short and J 3 bases short, with 11 bases between. The CDR3 consists of 13 residues. CDR1 is SEHNR and CDR2 is FQNEAQ in the germline V gene (reference sequence). The CDR3 region is CASSAGTHYEQYF. DNA of the CDR3: TGTGCCAGCAGCGCCGGGACACACTACGAGCAGTACTTC. Full variable domain (remainder filled in from reference TRBV7-9 and TRBJ2-7): DTGVSQNPRHKITKRGQNVTFRCDPISEHNRLYWYRQTLGQGPEFLTYFQNEAQLEKSRLLSDRFSAERPKGSFSTLEIQRTEQGDSAMYLCASSAGTHYEQYFGPGTRLTVT.

The V call is TRBV19, the J call TRBJ2-1; TRBD1 might be the D (6 bases). V lost 3 bases to trimming and J lost 3 bases, with 24 bases between them. The CDR3 totals 19 residues. Germline assignment: CDR1 LNHDA and CDR2 SQIVND (reference sequence). The CDR3 DNA is TGTGCCAGTAGTATGGGGGCTCTTGAGCGATCTTCGCTCTACAATGAGCAGTTCTTC. Translated: CASSMGALERSSLYNEQFF.

CDR3: CASGLRTGGRGELFF. The CDR3, as DNA: TGTGCTAGTGGTTTGAGGACAGGGGGCCGCGGGGAGCTGTTTTTT. The genes are TRBV12-5 and TRBJ2-2; 11 nucleotides match TRBD1. CDR3 length: 15 residues. CDR1 LGHNT and CDR2 FRNRAP come from the germline V gene. V lost 2 bases, J lost 7 bases, and 3 bases stayed unmatched.